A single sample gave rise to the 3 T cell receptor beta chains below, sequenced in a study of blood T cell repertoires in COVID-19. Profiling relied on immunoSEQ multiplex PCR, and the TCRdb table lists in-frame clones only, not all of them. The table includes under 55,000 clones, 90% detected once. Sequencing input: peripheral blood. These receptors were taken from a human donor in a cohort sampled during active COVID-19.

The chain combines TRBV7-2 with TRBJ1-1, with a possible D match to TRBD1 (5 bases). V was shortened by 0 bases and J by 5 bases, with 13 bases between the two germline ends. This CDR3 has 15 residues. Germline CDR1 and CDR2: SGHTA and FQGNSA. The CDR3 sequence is CASSLASRGGTEAFF. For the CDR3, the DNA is TGTGCCAGCAGCTTAGCCTCCCGGGGGGGGACTGAAGCTTTCTTT.

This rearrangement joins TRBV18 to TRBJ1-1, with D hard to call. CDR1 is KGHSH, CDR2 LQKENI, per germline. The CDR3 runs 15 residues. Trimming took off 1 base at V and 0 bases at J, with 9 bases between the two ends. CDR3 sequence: CASSPLNNMNTEAFF. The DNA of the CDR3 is TGTGCCAGCTCACCACTAAACAATATGAACACTGAAGCTTTCTTT.

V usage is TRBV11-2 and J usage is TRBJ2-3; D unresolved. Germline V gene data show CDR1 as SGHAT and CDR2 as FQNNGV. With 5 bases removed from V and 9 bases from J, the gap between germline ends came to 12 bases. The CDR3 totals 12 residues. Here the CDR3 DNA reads TGTGCCAGCAGCCTTGAGAGGAGCACGCAGTATTTT. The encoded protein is CASSLERSTQYF.